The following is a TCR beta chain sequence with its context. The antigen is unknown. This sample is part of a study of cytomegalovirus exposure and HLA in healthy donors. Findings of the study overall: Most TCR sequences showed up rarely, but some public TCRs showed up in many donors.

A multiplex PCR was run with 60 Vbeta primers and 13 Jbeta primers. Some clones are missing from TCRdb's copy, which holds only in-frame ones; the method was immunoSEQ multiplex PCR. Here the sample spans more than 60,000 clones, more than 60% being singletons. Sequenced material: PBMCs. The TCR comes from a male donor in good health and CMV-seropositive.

In DNA, the CDR3 is TGTGCCAGCAGCCCCTTTGGTCTCGCGGGGGGTGGGTACGAGCAGTACTTC. Translation gives CASSPFGLAGGGYEQYF. The V call is TRBV5-6, the J call TRBJ2-7; TRBD2 aligns across 8 bases. V was pared by 4 bases and J by 4 bases, with 16 bases of the junction left unmatched. The CDR3 runs 17 residues. Germline loops: CDR1 SGHDT, CDR2 YYEEEE. The whole variable domain, remainder taken from reference TRBV5-6 and TRBJ2-7, is DAGVTQSPTHLIKTRGQQVTLRCSPKSGHDTVSWYQQALGQGPQFIFQYYEEEERQRGNFPDRFSGHQFPNYSSELNVNALLLGDSALYLCASSPFGLAGGGYEQYFGPGTRLTVT.